The 18 T cell receptor beta chains given below trace back to one sample, sequenced in a study of vaccination and CD4 T cells after COVID-19. The treatment is: approximately 10-day PBMC culture with coronavirus spike peptide pools or control peptides (ViraFEST assay). It was before the COVID-19 pandemic (2011-2018) that the unexposed donor's CD4+ T cells were collected. No antigen has been assigned to these receptors. CD4+ T cells that had been cultured provided DNA sequenced with the Oncomine TCR Beta short-read assay. TCRdb independently ran MiXCR on the PCR reads; one entry per CDR3 protein. This sample carries approximately 3,600 distinct CDR3 sequences, approximately 24% of them seen once, and the ten largest clones take around 16%. The sample comprised CD4+ T cells from blood, cultured in vitro. The receptors stem from a human donor in good health.

CDR3 region: CASSETSGGTDTQYF. In DNA form, the CDR3 reads TGTGCCAGCAGTGAAACTAGCGGGGGCACAGATACGCAGTATTTT. The genes are TRBV2 and TRBJ2-3; 10 nucleotides agree with TRBD2. The CDR3 runs to 15 residues. Germline CDR1 is SNHLY and CDR2 is FYNNEI. Trimming removed 2 bases from V and 1 base from J; junction bases left unmatched: 0.

This clonotype was picked up a small number of times. This sequence joins TRBV20-1 and TRBJ2-5; no clear D gene. The CDR3 is 13 residues long. Germline CDR1 and CDR2: DFQATT and SNEGSKA (reference sequence). The V gene lost 0 bases and the J gene lost 2 bases, with 7 bases spanning the gap. The CDR3 loop reads CSARDFFQETQYF. Here the CDR3 DNA reads TGCAGTGCTAGAGATTTCTTTCAAGAGACCCAGTACTTC.

The rearrangement uses TRBV29-1 and TRBJ2-7; D uncertain. This CDR3 spans 13 amino acids. V lost 4 bases and J lost 4, with 14 bases in between. Germline CDR1 SQVTM, CDR2 ANQGSEA. The CDR3 reads CSVGKGAGYEQYF. DNA of the CDR3: TGCAGCGTTGGGAAGGGTGCCGGATACGAGCAGTACTTC.

This clonotype occurred a few times. The CDR3 sequence is CASSPSTLAEQYF. The CDR3 bases are TGTGCCAGCAGCCCGTCGACTTTGGCCGAGCAGTACTTC. The chain employs TRBV7-9 and TRBJ2-7; D call uncertain. V was cut by 5 bases and J by 6 bases, with 14 bases left in between. Germline V gene data show CDR1 as SEHNR and CDR2 as FQNEAQ (reference sequence). The CDR3 consists of 13 residues.

The chain joins TRBV5-1 to TRBJ2-5; D gene uncertain. V lost 6 bases and J lost 1, with 7 bases in between. CDR1 SGHRS and CDR2 YFSETQ come from the germline V gene. This CDR3 is 12 amino acids long. The CDR3, as DNA: TGCGCCAGCACCTTAACCCAAGAGACCCAGTACTTC. It yields the protein CASTLTQETQYF.

This clonotype was observed a handful of times. V gene TRBV19 combines with J gene TRBJ1-6; 7 bases map to TRBD1. With V trimmed by 8 bases and J by 9 bases, 13 bases remained unmatched. This CDR3 comprises 15 residues. Germline CDR1 reads LNHDA; CDR2 reads SQIVND (reference sequence). The CDR3, as DNA: TGTGCCAGTGCTCCCCCGGGGCAGGGGGGTTCACCCCTCCACTTT. Translating gives CASAPPGQGGSPLHF. The full variable domain, in which reference TRBV19 and TRBJ1-6 provide the parts outside the CDR3, is DGGITQSPKYLFRKEGQNVTLSCEQNLNHDAMYWYRQDPGQGLRLIYYSQIVNDFQKGDIAEGYSVSREKKESFPLTVTSAQKNPTAFYLCASAPPGQGGSPLHFGNGTRLTVT.

This chain links TRBV20-1 with TRBJ2-2; perhaps TRBD1 as D (6 bases). The CDR3 contains 17 residues. V was pared by 0 bases and J by 6 bases, with 20 bases between. Per germline, CDR1 DFQATT and CDR2 SNEGSKA (reference sequence). The CDR3 sequence: CSARDHVQGYDAGELFF. The CDR3 nucleotides read TGCAGTGCTAGAGATCATGTCCAGGGGTACGACGCCGGGGAGCTGTTTTTT.

In its sample, this clonotype was seen a few times. V and J are TRBV21-1 and TRBJ2-3; the listed D gene, TRBD1, was not tested against the DNA. TRBV21-1 is a known pseudogene. CDR3 length: 19 amino acids. The CDR3 DNA is TGTGCCAGCAGCAAAGCGTCGGCAGGGGGGATCCTCACCACAGATACGCAGTATTTT. It codes for CASSKASAGGILTTDTQYF.

This clonotype was observed a single time. The germline gene is not matched at one end of the junction; a read error may be the cause. This sequence joins TRBV7-3 and TRBJ1-1, with a tentative D call TRBD1 (5 bases). Germline CDR1 and CDR2: SGHTA and FQGTGA. The CDR3 totals 14 residues. In DNA form, the CDR3 reads TGTGCCAGCAGCTCCCAGGGAGAGGGCACTGAAGCTCTCTTT. It encodes CASSSQGEGTEALF.

This clonotype has just a few counts. The rearrangement links TRBV20-1 to TRBJ1-1, with 7 bases lining up with TRBD1. V gave up 6 bases and J gave up 2 bases; unmatched junction bases: 6. The CDR3 loop spans 13 amino acids. Germline CDR1 and CDR2: DFQATT and SNEGSKA (reference sequence). CDR3 loop: CSAPNRGNTEAFF. CDR3 sequence (DNA): TGCAGTGCCCCGAACAGGGGAAACACTGAAGCTTTCTTT.

The chain employs TRBV4-1 and TRBJ2-3, with 8 bases that match TRBD2. The junction had 14 bases not matched to a gene; V was cut back by 3 bases and J by 6 bases. There are 17 residues in the CDR3. CDR1 MGHRA and CDR2 YSYEKL come from the germline V gene. CDR3 region: CASSHNVASGGGDTQYF. The CDR3 region has the DNA TGCGCCAGCAGCCACAACGTAGCATCGGGAGGGGGGGATACGCAGTATTTT.

V and J are TRBV7-3 and TRBJ1-1; D ambiguous. The V end lost 2 bases, the J end lost 0 bases, and 7 bases lay between the germline ends. This CDR3 region has 14 residues. The germline CDR1 and CDR2 sequences are SGHTA and FQGTGA. The CDR3 is CASSLDGLNTEAFF. CDR3 sequence (DNA): TGTGCCAGCAGCTTAGACGGCTTGAACACTGAAGCTTTCTTT. The whole variable domain, remainder taken from reference TRBV7-3 and TRBJ1-1, is GAGVSQTPSNKVTEKGKYVELRCDPISGHTALYWYRQSLGQGPEFLIYFQGTGAADDSGLPNDRFFAVRPEGSVSTLKIQRTERGDSAVYLCASSLDGLNTEAFFGQGTRLTVV.

This clonotype is judged medium-sized (0.01 to 0.1%). The gene calls are TRBV20-1 and TRBJ2-3, with D unresolved. The V gene's germline CDR1 is DFQATT and CDR2 SNEGSKA (reference sequence). The CDR3 is 13 residues long. V lost 3 bases, J lost 7 bases, and 14 bases lay in between. The CDR3 spells CSASFYDSHTQYF. As DNA, the CDR3 is TGCAGTGCTAGCTTCTACGATTCACATACGCAGTATTTT.

Sample share makes this clonotype medium-sized. This chain links TRBV19 with TRBJ1-5; D perhaps matches TRBD1 (5 bases). Germline-derived CDR1 and CDR2 are LNHDA and SQIVND (reference sequence). The CDR3 loop spans 15 amino acids. The V and J ends lost 10 bases and 3 bases respectively, with 19 bases between them. The CDR3 coding sequence is TGTGCCACCCGACGGATCCCGGGGGTCAATCAGCCCCAGCATTTT. It codes for CATRRIPGVNQPQHF.

The J gene is TRBJ2-2, the V gene TRBV7-2; 13 nucleotides line up with TRBD2. The CDR3 loop spans 15 amino acids. The V segment lost 5 bases and the J segment 11 bases; nucleotides outside the gene matches: 8. The V gene's germline CDR1 is SGHTA and CDR2 FQGNSA. Here the CDR3 reads CASSPGLAGAPELFF. The CDR3 DNA follows: TGTGCCAGCAGCCCTGGACTAGCGGGGGCCCCAGAGCTGTTTTTT.

The chain recombines TRBV20-1 with TRBJ2-3; 10 nucleotides line up with TRBD2. V lost 3 bases and J lost 2; bases outside the gene matches: 2. Germline V gene sequence: CDR1 DFQATT, CDR2 SNEGSKA (reference sequence). The CDR3 is made up of 14 amino acids. CDR3 residues: CSARTSGHTDTQYF. Written as DNA, the CDR3 is TGCAGTGCTAGGACTAGCGGGCACACAGATACGCAGTATTTT.

The gene calls are TRBV7-2 and TRBJ2-3; D uncertain. With 2 bases removed from V and 0 bases from J, the gap between germline ends came to 3 bases. The CDR3 loop spans 13 amino acids. From germline, CDR1 is SGHTA and CDR2 FQGNSA. CDR3 in amino acids: CASSLPSTDTQYF. As DNA, the CDR3 is TGTGCCAGCAGCTTACCAAGCACAGATACGCAGTATTTT.

This clonotype was seen only a few times. V and J are TRBV21-1 and TRBJ2-3; whether TRBD1, the table's D call, matches the DNA was not checked. TRBV21-1 is described as a pseudogene. The CDR3 has 17 residues. CDR3 sequence reads: CASSRLPGTGDTDTQYF. Here the CDR3 DNA reads TGTGCCAGCAGCAGGCTACCTGGGACAGGGGACACAGATACGCAGTATTTT.